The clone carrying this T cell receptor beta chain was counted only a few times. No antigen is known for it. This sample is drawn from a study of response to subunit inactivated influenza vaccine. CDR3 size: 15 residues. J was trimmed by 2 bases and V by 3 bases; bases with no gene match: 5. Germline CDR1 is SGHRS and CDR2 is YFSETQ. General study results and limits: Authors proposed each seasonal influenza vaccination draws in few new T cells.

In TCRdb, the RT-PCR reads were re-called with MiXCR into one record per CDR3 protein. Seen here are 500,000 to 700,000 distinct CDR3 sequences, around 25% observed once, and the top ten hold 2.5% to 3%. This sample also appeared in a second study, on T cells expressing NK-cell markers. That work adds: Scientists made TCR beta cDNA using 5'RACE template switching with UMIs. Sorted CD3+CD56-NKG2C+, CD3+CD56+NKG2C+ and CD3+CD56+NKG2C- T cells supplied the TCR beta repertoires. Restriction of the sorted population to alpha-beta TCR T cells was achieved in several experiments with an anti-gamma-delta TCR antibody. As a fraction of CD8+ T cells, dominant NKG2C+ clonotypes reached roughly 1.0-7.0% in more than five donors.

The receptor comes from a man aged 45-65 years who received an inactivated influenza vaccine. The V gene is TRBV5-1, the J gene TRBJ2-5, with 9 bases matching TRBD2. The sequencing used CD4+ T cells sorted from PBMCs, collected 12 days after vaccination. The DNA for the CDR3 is TGCGCCAGCAGCTACGACGCGGGGGGGCAAGAGACCCAGTACTTC. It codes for CASSYDAGGQETQYF.